One and the same sample provided the 2 T cell receptor beta chains below, sequenced in a study of regulatory T cells in long-lasting Graves disease. The sample's time point: persistent/refractory GD, antithyroid drugs over 5 years with positive TRAb. PBMC RNA was the source of the TCR library. Investigators prepared the TCR beta libraries by applying iRepertoire HTBI primers and Arm-PCR of CDR3 regions. TCRdb used MiXCR to reprocess the multiplex PCR reads, holding one entry per CDR3 protein. The sample lists fewer than 600,000 distinct CDR3 sequences, roughly 23% occurring once. The material was peripheral blood mononuclear cells (PBMCs), obtained when the disease was refractory, from a patient treated with antithyroid drugs. The receptors were sampled from a female donor with Graves disease.

Only a few counts were recorded for this clonotype. The V and J genes are TRBV27 and TRBJ1-1; D remains unclear. Germline CDR1 reads MNHEY; CDR2 reads SMNVEV (reference sequence). This CDR3 comprises 14 residues. With 4 bases removed from V and 5 bases from J, the gap between germline ends came to 14 bases. DNA of the CDR3: TGTGCCAGCAGTTCGGACGGCCTCTGGACTGAAGCTTTCTTT. Amino acids: CASSSDGLWTEAFF.

The sample holds a few counts of this clonotype. This chain joins TRBV30 and TRBJ1-2, with a weak D call TRBD1 (5 bases). The CDR3 consists of 14 residues. The V and J ends lost 8 bases and 5 bases respectively, with 21 bases between them. Germline CDR1 is GTSNPN and CDR2 is SVGIG (reference sequence). This CDR3 reads CAGTYEGFQYGYTF. The DNA of the CDR3 is TGTGCCGGGACCTACGAGGGGTTTCAGTATGGCTACACCTTC. Using reference TRBV30 and TRBJ1-2 for the parts outside the CDR3, the full variable domain is SQTIHQWPATLVQPVGSPLSLECTVEGTSNPNLYWYRQAAGRGLQLLFYSVGIGQISSEVPQNLSASRPQDRQFILSSKKLLLSDSGFYLCAGTYEGFQYGYTFGSGTRLTVV.